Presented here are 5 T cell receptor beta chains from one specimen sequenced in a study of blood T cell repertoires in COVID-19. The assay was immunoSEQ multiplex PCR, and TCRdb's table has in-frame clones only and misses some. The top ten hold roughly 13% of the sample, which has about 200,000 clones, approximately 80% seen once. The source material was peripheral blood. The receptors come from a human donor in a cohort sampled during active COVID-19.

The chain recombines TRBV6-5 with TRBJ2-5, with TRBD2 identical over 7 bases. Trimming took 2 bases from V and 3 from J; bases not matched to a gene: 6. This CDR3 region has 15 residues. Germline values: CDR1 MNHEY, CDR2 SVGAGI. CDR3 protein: CASSYEKGREETQYF. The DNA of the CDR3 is TGTGCCAGCAGTTACGAGAAAGGGAGGGAAGAGACCCAGTACTTC.

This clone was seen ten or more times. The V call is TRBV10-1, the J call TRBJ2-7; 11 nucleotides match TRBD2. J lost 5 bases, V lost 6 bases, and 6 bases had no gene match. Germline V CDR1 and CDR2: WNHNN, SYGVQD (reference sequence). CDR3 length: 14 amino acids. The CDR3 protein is CASSSVAGGDEQYF. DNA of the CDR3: TGCGCCAGCAGCTCGGTAGCGGGAGGGGACGAGCAGTACTTC.

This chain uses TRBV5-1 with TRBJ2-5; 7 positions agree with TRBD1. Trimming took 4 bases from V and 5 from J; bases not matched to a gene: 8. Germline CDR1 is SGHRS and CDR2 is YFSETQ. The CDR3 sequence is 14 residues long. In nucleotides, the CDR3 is TGCGCCAGCAGCAACCCAGGGGGTCTGGAGACCCAGTACTTC. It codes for CASSNPGGLETQYF.

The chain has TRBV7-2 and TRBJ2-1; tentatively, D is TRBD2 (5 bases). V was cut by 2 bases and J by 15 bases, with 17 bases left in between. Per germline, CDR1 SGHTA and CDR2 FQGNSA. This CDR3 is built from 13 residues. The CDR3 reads CASSLSRLVEGFF. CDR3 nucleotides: TGTGCCAGCAGCTTAAGTCGGCTAGTCGAGGGGTTCTTC.

Written as DNA, the CDR3 is TGTGCCAGCAGCTTAAAGGGACAGATCATGAACACTGAAGCTTTCTTT. Amino acids: CASSLKGQIMNTEAFF. V gene TRBV7-9 combines with J gene TRBJ1-1; 7 positions agree with TRBD1. CDR3 length: 16 residues. Looked up from germline, CDR1 is SEHNR and CDR2 is FQNEAQ (reference sequence). V was pared by 2 bases and J by 0 bases, with 6 bases of the junction left unmatched.